One and the same sample provided the 20 T cell receptor beta chains below, sequenced in a study of molecular identifiers for immune sequencing clone quantification. TCRdb re-analysed the PCR reads in MiXCR, keeping a single row per CDR3 protein. The table includes over 600,000 distinct CDR3 sequences, 20% detected once. The sequenced sample consisted of naive CD8+ T cells from blood, with Jurkat cell RNA spiked in. The subset was: FACS-sorted CD8+CD4-CCR7+CD45RA+ naive T cells. Receptors originate from a human donor in good health. Some libraries in this study had Jurkat cell RNA spiked in.

This clonotype has ten or more counts. The rearrangement links TRBV7-2 to TRBJ1-1; D unclear. Trimming took 0 bases from V and 8 from J, leaving 4 bases between them. Per the germline V gene, CDR1 is SGHTA and CDR2 is FQGNSA. The CDR3 loop spans 11 amino acids. CDR3 in amino acids: CASSLAVEAFF. The CDR3 nucleotides are TGTGCCAGCAGCTTAGCAGTGGAAGCTTTCTTT.

This clonotype was observed a handful of times. This rearrangement joins TRBV24-1 to TRBJ2-5; TRBD2 might be the D (7 bases). There are 15 residues in the CDR3. V lost 7 bases and J 3 bases, leaving 17 bases between the germline ends. CDR1 and CDR2 from the germline V gene are KGHDR and SFDVKD. CDR3 amino acids: CATRGLKYREETQYF. Here the CDR3 DNA reads TGTGCCACCAGGGGACTAAAATACAGGGAAGAGACCCAGTACTTC.

This clonotype turned up a few times. V is TRBV15 and J is TRBJ2-5; 7 bases map to TRBD1. Germline CDR1 and CDR2: LNHNV and YYDKDF (reference sequence). CDR3 size: 14 residues. Trimming cost V 3 bases and J 1 base; bases outside gene matches: 2. The CDR3 DNA reads as TGTGCCACCAGCAGTCGGGACAGCCAAGAGACCCAGTACTTC. Amino acids: CATSSRDSQETQYF.

V is TRBV7-8 and J is TRBJ1-6, with 11 bases lining up with TRBD1. CDR1 is SGHVS and CDR2 is FQNEAQ in the germline V gene. Trimming at V came to 4 bases and at J to 6 bases, leaving 2 bases not matched to a gene. This CDR3 comprises 15 residues. CDR3 coding DNA: TGTGCCAGCAGCTGGGGGACAGGGGGTAATTCACCCCTCCACTTT. Its protein product is CASSWGTGGNSPLHF.

There are a few counts of this clonotype. The CDR3 spells CASSHAPGTDLYGYTF. The CDR3 coding sequence is TGTGCCAGCAGTCATGCCCCCGGGACAGATCTCTATGGCTACACCTTC. The rearrangement links TRBV27 to TRBJ1-2, with 7 positions matching TRBD1. Germline CDR1 and CDR2: MNHEY and SMNVEV (reference sequence). This CDR3 comprises 16 residues. V lost 5 bases and J lost 4; bases outside the gene matches: 13.

Turning to this clonotype: This may be a read error, as it is one base from a much larger clone. The V gene is TRBV7-9, the J gene TRBJ2-2; TRBD2 is a possible D gene (6 bases). The CDR3 is made up of 15 amino acids. Germline values: CDR1 SEHNR, CDR2 FQNEAQ (reference sequence). The DNA for the CDR3 is TGTGCCAGCAGCCATCTAGGAGCGAACACCGGGGGGCTGTTTTTT. Translated, it gives CASSHLGANTGGLFF.

Note on this clonotype: This CDR3 fails to terminate in the conserved phenylalanine or tryptophan, so it likely reflects a read error. CDR3 region: CASSQTGTGFGSDTQYL. The CDR3 coding sequence is TGTGCCAGCAGCCAGACCGGGACAGGGTTTGGCTCAGATACGCAGTATCTT. The J gene is TRBJ2-3, the V gene TRBV3-1; 9 bases agree with TRBD1. The germline gives CDR1 LGHDT, CDR2 YNNKEL (reference sequence). With 3 bases clipped from V and 4 bases from J, the junction kept 11 bases outside the gene matches. The CDR3 covers 17 residues.

This clonotype showed up many times. CDR3 nucleotides: TGTGCCAGTAGACAAACCGGGGGGGCTAGCACAGATACGCAGTATTTT. This codes for CASRQTGGASTDTQYF. The chain links TRBV19 to TRBJ2-3; 8 bases map to TRBD2. CDR3 length: 16 residues. CDR1 and CDR2 from the germline V gene are LNHDA and SQIVND (reference sequence). The V segment lost 6 bases and the J segment 0 bases; nucleotides outside the gene matches: 8.

The chain combines TRBV11-2 with TRBJ2-7; D remains unclear. The CDR3 has 15 residues. Looked up from germline, CDR1 is SGHAT and CDR2 is FQNNGV. The V end lost 1 base, the J end lost 0 bases, and 10 bases lay between the germline ends. The CDR3 here is CASSLGFGSSYEQYF. The CDR3 nucleotides read TGTGCCAGCAGCTTAGGGTTTGGCAGCTCCTACGAGCAGTACTTC.

This clonotype was detected many times. The CDR3 bases are TGCAGCGTTGAAGGGGTCGGGAGGCCCCCAGATACGCAGTATTTT. As protein: CSVEGVGRPPDTQYF. V usage is TRBV29-1 and J usage is TRBJ2-3; 7 bases are a match to TRBD2. Germline CDR1 is SQVTM and CDR2 is ANQGSEA. The CDR3 has 15 residues. V was pared by 1 base and J by 4 bases, with 8 bases of the junction left unmatched.

This clonotype was observed a handful of times. CDR3 sequence reads: CASSLMAGTGNSPLHF. DNA of the CDR3: TGTGCCAGCAGTTTAATGGCGGGGACAGGGAATTCACCCCTCCACTTT. This chain connects TRBV27 to TRBJ1-6, with TRBD1 matching 9 bases. With V trimmed by 2 bases and J by 7 bases, 6 bases remained unmatched. CDR1 is MNHEY, CDR2 SMNVEV, per germline (reference sequence). The CDR3 is 16 amino acids.

The chain is built from TRBV19 and TRBJ2-1, with TRBD2 matching over 10 bases. V gave up 5 bases and J gave up 9 bases; unmatched junction bases: 10. This CDR3 contains 15 residues. CDR1 is LNHDA, CDR2 SQIVND, per germline (reference sequence). The CDR3 spells CASSLASGRAVEQFF. The CDR3 nucleotides are TGTGCCAGTAGTCTCGCCAGCGGGAGGGCCGTTGAGCAGTTCTTC.

There are many counts of this clonotype. The chain recombines TRBV21-1 with TRBJ1-3; the DNA was not compared with TRBD1, the D call given in the table. TRBV21-1 corresponds to a pseudogene. The CDR3 consists of 20 residues. For the CDR3, the DNA is TGTGCCAGCAGCAATAGGGCTCGGGACAGGGGATCCTTCAGAGGAAACACCATATATTTT. Its translation is CASSNRARDRGSFRGNTIYF.

With regard to this clonotype: One end of the junction is discordant with germline, which a read error may explain. The chain carries TRBV19 and TRBJ2-7; D tentatively fits TRBD1 or TRBD2 (6 bases each). The CDR3 totals 14 residues. Germline assignment: CDR1 LNHDA and CDR2 SQIVND (reference sequence). The CDR3: CASSPGARSYGQYF. The CDR3 DNA follows: TGTGCCAGTAGTCCGGGGGCTCGATCCTACGGGCAGTACTTC. Supplemented by reference TRBV19 and TRBJ2-7, the full variable domain reads DGGITQSPKYLFRKEGQNVTLSCEQNLNHDAMYWYRQDPGQGLRLIYYSQIVNDFQKGDIAEGYSVSREKKESFPLTVTSAQKNPTAFYLCASSPGARSYGQYFGPGTRLTVT.

This clonotype has ten or more counts. The chain links TRBV4-1 to TRBJ1-5; TRBD1 matches at 9 bases. The CDR3 contains 17 residues. Germline-derived CDR1 and CDR2 are MGHRA and YSYEKL. The V segment lost 1 base and the J segment 2 bases; nucleotides outside the gene matches: 6. The CDR3 DNA is TGCGCCAGCAGCCAAGTTACAGGGGGCGAGGGCAATCAGCCCCAGCATTTT. Protein sequence: CASSQVTGGEGNQPQHF.

This clonotype has more than one count but fewer than ten. The rearrangement links TRBV6-4 to TRBJ1-2; TRBD1 is a possible D gene (6 bases). Trimming pared 5 bases from V and 4 bases from J, leaving 20 bases between. Germline lookup yields CDR1 MRHNA and CDR2 SNTAGT. The CDR3 length is 16 residues. This CDR3 is CASSRTATGFPYGYTF. CDR3 nucleotides: TGTGCCAGCAGTCGAACCGCCACAGGGTTCCCCTATGGCTACACCTTC.

As to this clonotype: One base away lies a much larger clone, so this may be a sequencing read error. The J gene is TRBJ2-7, the V gene TRBV12-5; D call uncertain. Per germline, CDR1 LGHNT and CDR2 FRNRAP. The CDR3 runs to 14 residues. The CDR3 sequence is CASGLVGLAYGQYF. For the CDR3, the DNA is TGTGCTAGTGGTTTAGTGGGGTTAGCCTACGGGCAGTACTTC.

In regard to this clonotype: A much larger clone differs by one base, so this may be a read error. The gene calls are TRBV7-9 and TRBJ2-5; D perhaps matches TRBD1 (5 bases). This CDR3 has 14 residues. Germline-derived CDR1 and CDR2 are SEHNR and FQNEAQ (reference sequence). V shed 5 bases and J shed 6 bases, with 16 bases lying between them. CDR3 loop: CASSPPNRKQTQYF. Written as DNA, the CDR3 is TGTGCCAGCAGCCCCCCGAACAGGAAGCAGACCCAGTACTTC. The entire variable domain, with the rest obtained from reference TRBV7-9 and TRBJ2-5, is as follows: DTGVSQNPRHKITKRGQNVTFRCDPISEHNRLYWYRQTLGQGPEFLTYFQNEAQLEKSRLLSDRFSAERPKGSFSTLEIQRTEQGDSAMYLCASSPPNRKQTQYFGPGTRLLVL.

This clonotype was detected a few times. This may be a read error: a much more frequent sequence differs by one nucleotide. Likely a read error: the CDR3 ends without its conserved phenylalanine or tryptophan. V gene TRBV6-5 combines with J gene TRBJ1-1, with 8 bases lining up with TRBD1. The CDR3 is 14 amino acids. V lost 6 bases, J lost 1 base, and 4 bases stayed unmatched. Germline assignment: CDR1 MNHEY and CDR2 SVGAGI. For the CDR3, the DNA is TGTGCCAGCAGGGACAGGGATTGGAACACTGAAGCTTTCTTG. Translating gives CASRDRDWNTEAFL.

This clonotype has at least ten counts. This chain connects TRBV7-9 to TRBJ1-2; unclear D gene. The germline V gene has CDR1 SEHNR and CDR2 FQNEAQ (reference sequence). The germline V and J ends were trimmed by 6 bases and 8 bases, with 25 bases remaining between them. The CDR3 runs 16 residues. The CDR3 spells CASRWTEGNYDKGYTF. The CDR3 DNA reads TGTGCCAGCAGGTGGACTGAGGGAAACTACGATAAAGGCTACACCTTC.